The clone carrying this TCR beta chain was counted only a few times. The data were taken from a study of human T cells and chemical hapten exposure. CDR1 and CDR2 (germline): DFQATT, SNEGSKA (reference sequence). This CDR3 has 14 residues. Trimming shortened V by 6 bases and J by 9 bases, and 22 bases separated the two germline ends. MiXCR, run by TCRdb on the RACE reads, gives a single entry per CDR3 protein. The data contain roughly 70,000 distinct CDR3 sequences, around 30% of them seen just once; the ten biggest clones take up 8.9%. Time point: patch test 1, 2 weeks after DPC sensitization. The treatment here: therapeutic diphenylcyclopropenone sensitization with weekly scalp DPC.

This sequence originates from a man between 35 and 55 years old with alopecia areata. Some clones in this sample may be carry-over from other donors' samples. The starting material was whole blood, obtained in connection with sensitization to the hapten diphenylcyclopropenone (DPC). The chain uses TRBV20-1 and TRBJ2-3; TRBD1 or TRBD2 may be the D gene (5 bases each). The CDR3 reads CSASGTQSERTQYF. CDR3 bases: TGCAGTGCATCCGGGACGCAGAGCGAGAGAACGCAGTATTTT.